These T cell receptor beta chains were read from a single sample in a study of OX40 agonist ivuxolimab in advanced cancers. Produced via immunoSEQ multiplex PCR; TCRdb's table is partial and in-frame only. Here the sample spans more than 40,000 clones, roughly 85% being singletons. The sample was CD4+ or CD8+ T cells sorted from blood, taken in a trial of the OX40 agonist ivuxolimab. These receptors were obtained from an adult with an advanced solid tumor such as melanoma, head and neck, liver or kidney cancer. CDR3s include the opening cysteine and the closing phenylalanine or tryptophan. A D gene is named only where the DNA matches it firmly. A clone size is listed for some rows: how often the clone was seen (once, few, many), or a class if it is expanded.

TRBV10-2	-	-	13	TRBJ2-2	CASSVSDTGELFF	TGCGCCAGCAGTGTTAGTGACACCGGGGAGCTGTTTTTT
TRBV19	-	once	13	TRBJ1-4	CASSTGEHEKLFF	TGTGCCAGTAGTACGGGGGAGCATGAAAAACTGTTTTTT
TRBV19	-	-	15	TRBJ1-5	CASSMDGYSNQPQHF	TGTGCCAGTAGTATGGATGGATATAGCAATCAGCCCCAGCATTTT
TRBV29-1	TRBD1	-	13	TRBJ1-5	CSVAGTDNQPQHF	TGCAGCGTTGCCGGGACAGACAATCAGCCCCAGCATTTT
TRBV29-1	TRBD2	-	18	TRBJ2-2	CSAKGLAGGNVNTGELFF	TGCAGCGCAAAAGGGCTAGCGGGAGGAAACGTGAACACCGGGGAGCTGTTTTTT
TRBV10-1	-	-	13	TRBJ2-7	CASSAHRGGEQYF	TGCGCCAGCAGTGCACACAGGGGAGGCGAGCAGTACTTC
TRBV28	TRBD1	-	15	TRBJ2-7	CASSSGQGASYEQYF	TGTGCCAGCAGTTCGGGGCAGGGGGCCTCCTACGAGCAGTACTTC
TRBV29-1	TRBD1	-	13	TRBJ2-3	CSVEGTGSDTQYF	TGCAGCGTTGAAGGGACAGGGTCGGATACGCAGTATTTT
TRBV7-3	TRBD1	-	16	TRBJ2-3	CASSPGQGARTDTQYF	TGTGCCAGCAGCCCGGGACAGGGGGCGAGGACAGATACGCAGTATTTT
TRBV7-3	-	-	16	TRBJ2-3	CASSRTPLESTDTQYF	TGTGCCAGCAGCCGGACCCCTCTTGAATCCACAGATACGCAGTATTTT